The rows below give T cell receptor beta chains drawn from one sample of a study of cytomegalovirus exposure and HLA in healthy donors. Libraries were prepared by immunoSEQ multiplex PCR; TCRdb keeps only in-frame clonotypes and omits some of them. The sample shows 64,000 or so clones, roughly 70% of them seen only once. Sequencing was done on a sample of PBMCs. The receptors here all came from a woman aged 45-65 years in good health and CMV-seropositive. The CDR3 runs from the conserved cysteine through the conserved F or W. A D gene is named only where the DNA matches it firmly. The size field is filled for only some rows; it gives once, few, many or a size class.

CDR3 length | J gene | V gene | D gene | clone size | CDR3 protein | CDR3 DNA
15 | TRBJ2-7 | TRBV9 | TRBD2 | few | CASSRLAGEIHEQYF | TGTGCCAGCAGCCGCCTAGCGGGAGAGATCCACGAGCAGTACTTC
17 | TRBJ2-1 | TRBV18 | TRBD1 | NA | CASSPGGTGTLYNEQFF | TGTGCCAGCTCACCAGGCGGGACAGGGACCCTCTACAATGAGCAGTTCTTC
15 | TRBJ1-4 | TRBV7-6 | NA | once | CASSLRQTSNEKLFF | TGTGCCAGCAGCCTCCGACAGACGAGTAATGAAAAACTGTTTTTT
14 | TRBJ1-6 | TRBV7-2 | NA | few | CASSLQGSNSPLHF | TGTGCCAGCAGCTTACAGGGTTCTAATTCACCCCTCCACTTT
14 | TRBJ2-5 | TRBV18 | NA | NA | CASSPNRYQETQYF | TGTGCCAGCTCACCCAACAGGTACCAAGAGACCCAGTACTTC
14 | TRBJ1-2 | TRBV7-2 | TRBD1 | NA | CASSFTGGNYGYTF | TGTGCCAGCAGCTTTACAGGGGGAAACTATGGCTACACCTTC
18 | TRBJ2-1 | TRBV28 | TRBD1 | NA | CASSLVPGQGVGAIEQFF | TGTGCCAGCAGCTTGGTCCCGGGACAGGGTGTAGGGGCGATTGAGCAGTTCTTC
16 | TRBJ2-7 | TRBV4-1 | TRBD1 | once | CASSPSFRGLEHEQYF | TGCGCCAGCAGCCCGTCCTTCAGGGGGCTCGAACACGAGCAGTACTTC
14 | TRBJ2-5 | TRBV10-2 | TRBD2 | NA | CASKGLAGGETQYF | TGCGCCAGCAAGGGACTAGCGGGAGGTGAGACCCAGTACTTC
14 | TRBJ1-1 | TRBV27 | NA | few | CASSLIGEDTEAFF | TGTGCCAGCAGTTTAATAGGGGAGGACACTGAAGCTTTCTTT
16 | TRBJ2-2 | TRBV21-1 | NA | NA | CASSKVTAQNTGELFF | TGTGCCAGCAGCAAAGTCACAGCACAGAACACCGGGGAGCTGTTTTTT
17 | TRBJ1-2 | TRBV7-9 | TRBD1 | NA | CASSPANQDRANYGYTF | TGTGCCAGCAGCCCAGCCAACCAGGACAGGGCTAACTATGGCTACACCTTC
13 | TRBJ2-5 | TRBV7-9 | TRBD1 | few | CASSPTGDETQYF | TGTGCCAGCAGCCCGACAGGGGACGAGACCCAGTACTTC
15 | TRBJ1-4 | TRBV5-6 | TRBD1 | NA | CASSSSGTAREKLFF | TGTGCCAGCAGCTCTTCCGGGACAGCGCGTGAAAAACTGTTTTTT
15 | TRBJ2-7 | TRBV7-2 | TRBD2 | NA | CASSLGTSGFYEQYF | TGTGCCAGCAGCTTAGGCACTAGCGGATTCTACGAGCAGTACTTC
14 | TRBJ2-7 | TRBV28 | NA | NA | CASSLFGGFGSQYF | TGTGCCAGCAGTTTATTTGGTGGTTTTGGGAGCCAGTACTTC
15 | TRBJ1-5 | TRBV6-1 | NA | NA | CASSEFRGDGQPQHF | TGTGCCAGCAGTGAATTCCGGGGGGACGGGCAGCCCCAGCATTTT
13 | TRBJ1-1 | TRBV29-1 | NA | NA | CSVGGRRGTEAFF | TGCAGCGTTGGGGGACGGAGGGGCACTGAAGCTTTCTTT
13 | TRBJ2-7 | TRBV27 | NA | NA | CASSRQGGHEQYF | TGTGCCAGCAGTCGGCAGGGGGGCCACGAGCAGTACTTC
14 | TRBJ1-2 | TRBV5-1 | NA | NA | CASSAAGDHDGYTF | TGCGCCAGCAGCGCGGCAGGGGATCACGATGGCTACACCTTC
14 | TRBJ1-2 | TRBV2 | TRBD1 | NA | CASTQGSMSYGYTF | TGTGCCAGCACACAGGGGAGTATGAGCTATGGCTACACCTTC
11 | TRBJ2-7 | TRBV5-4 | NA | NA | CATTDSYEQYF | TGTGCCACGACAGACTCCTACGAGCAGTACTTC
14 | TRBJ2-7 | TRBV7-9 | NA | few | CASSPSGSSYEQYF | TGTGCCAGCAGCCCCAGCGGAAGCTCCTACGAGCAGTACTTC
12 | TRBJ2-7 | TRBV30 | TRBD1 | NA | CAWSLTGNEQYF | TGTGCCTGGAGCCTGACAGGGAACGAGCAGTACTTC
17 | TRBJ2-7 | TRBV25-1 | TRBD2 | few | CASSEYILAGAFYEQYF | TGTGCCAGCAGTGAATATATTCTAGCGGGCGCCTTCTACGAGCAGTACTTC
14 | TRBJ2-1 | TRBV28 | TRBD1 | NA | CASSHGQGGSWQFF | TGTGCCAGCAGCCATGGACAGGGAGGTTCATGGCAGTTCTTC
15 | TRBJ2-7 | TRBV23-1 | TRBD1 | NA | CASSPPGQVKYEQYF | TGCGCCAGCAGTCCACCGGGACAGGTTAAGTACGAGCAGTACTTC
15 | TRBJ1-2 | TRBV29-1 | TRBD1 | NA | CSVFGQDAGAYGYTF | TGCAGCGTTTTCGGACAGGATGCGGGTGCCTATGGCTACACCTTC
15 | TRBJ2-3 | TRBV6-4 | TRBD2 | few | CASSETSGGTDTQYF | TGTGCCAGCAGTGAGACTAGCGGGGGCACAGATACGCAGTATTTT
14 | TRBJ1-6 | TRBV11-2 | TRBD1 | NA | CASSLGDRGSPLHF | TGTGCCAGCAGCTTAGGGGACAGGGGTTCACCCCTCCACTTT
16 | TRBJ1-3 | TRBV6-5 | TRBD1 | few | CASSYGTGGSGNTIYF | TGTGCCAGCAGTTACGGGACAGGGGGCTCTGGAAACACCATATATTTT
17 | TRBJ2-6 | TRBV18 | TRBD1 | NA | CASSPTGGFSGANVLTF | TGTGCCAGCTCACCCACAGGGGGCTTCTCTGGGGCCAACGTCCTGACTTTC
14 | TRBJ2-7 | TRBV7-9 | NA | NA | CASSADSYTYEQYF | TGTGCCAGCAGCGCGGACAGTTATACCTACGAGCAGTACTTC
13 | TRBJ1-2 | TRBV6-1 | TRBD1 | NA | CASSATGASGYTF | TGTGCCAGCAGCGCTACAGGGGCCTCTGGCTACACCTTC
16 | TRBJ1-4 | TRBV28 | TRBD1 | NA | CASSPTPGQTNEKLFF | TGTGCCAGCAGTCCCACCCCGGGACAGACTAATGAAAAACTGTTTTTT
14 | TRBJ1-3 | TRBV2 | NA | NA | CASSGQPVGNTIYF | TGTGCCAGCAGTGGACAACCTGTTGGAAACACCATATATTTT
15 | TRBJ1-4 | TRBV15 | NA | NA | CATSRERVTNEKLFF | TGTGCCACCAGCAGAGAGAGGGTGACTAATGAAAAACTGTTTTTT
15 | TRBJ1-4 | TRBV6-5 | TRBD1 | NA | CASRRIQGPNEKLFF | TGTGCCAGCAGGAGGATACAGGGGCCAAATGAAAAACTGTTTTTT
16 | TRBJ2-1 | TRBV7-2 | NA | NA | CASSLVGSGVSYEQFF | TGTGCCAGCAGCTTAGTGGGGTCGGGAGTATCGTATGAGCAGTTCTTC
15 | TRBJ2-7 | TRBV27 | TRBD1 | NA | CASSSGTGGAYEQYF | TGTGCCAGCAGTTCCGGGACAGGGGGCGCCTACGAGCAGTACTTC
14 | TRBJ1-2 | TRBV2 | TRBD1 | NA | CASSGTGGNYGYTF | TGTGCCAGCAGTGGGACAGGGGGTAACTATGGCTACACCTTC
14 | TRBJ1-2 | TRBV30 | TRBD1 | NA | CAWSPDRGDGGYTF | TGTGCCTGGAGTCCGGACAGGGGAGATGGTGGCTACACCTTC
17 | TRBJ2-3 | TRBV27 | NA | NA | CASSPGLLLDTTDTQYF | TGTGCCAGCAGCCCCGGACTCCTCCTCGATACTACAGATACGCAGTATTTT
13 | TRBJ1-1 | TRBV6-5 | TRBD1 | NA | CASTPRDRRSAFF | TGTGCCAGCACCCCGAGGGACAGGCGGTCCGCTTTCTTT